This paragraph covers one TCR beta chain sequence. Its target is not known. The data are from a study of T cell responses to AZD1222 COVID-19 vaccine. General study points: In a largely white British group with more females than males, clonal diversity was possibly underestimated.

Libraries were prepared by immunoSEQ multiplex PCR; TCRdb keeps only in-frame clonotypes and omits some of them. The sample carries about 150,000 clones, approximately 90% recorded once. The CDR3 extends over 12 amino acids. Germline lookup yields CDR1 SGHNT and CDR2 YYREEE (reference sequence). Trimming removed 7 bases at V and 1 base at J, with 7 bases between. The V call is TRBV5-4, the J call TRBJ2-3; D is undetermined. The input for sequencing was peripheral blood, taken on day 0 of MenACWY control vaccination. This TCR was sampled from an adult in good health. The CDR3 loop reads CASGRGTDTQYF. The CDR3 bases are TGTGCCAGCGGCCGGGGCACAGATACGCAGTATTTT.